The entry below describes one TCR beta chain. This record belongs to a study of OX40 agonist ivuxolimab in advanced cancers. The assay was immunoSEQ multiplex PCR, and TCRdb's table has in-frame clones only and misses some. This sample has 25,000 to 30,000 clones, with approximately 86% found just once. CDR3 length equals 11 residues. Germline CDR1 is SGDLS and CDR2 is YYNGEE. Trimming removed 0 bases from V and 7 bases from J, with 5 bases in between. This receptor was taken from an adult with an advanced solid tumor such as melanoma, head and neck, liver or kidney cancer. Specimen: CD4+ or CD8+ T cells sorted from blood, collected in a trial of the OX40 agonist ivuxolimab. The genes are TRBV9 and TRBJ2-7; tentative D call: TRBD2 (5 bases). The CDR3 DNA sequence: TGTGCCAGCAGCGTAGCGGGAGAGCAGTACTTC. It translates to CASSVAGEQYF. Together with reference TRBV9 and TRBJ2-7, the CDR3 gives the full variable domain: DSGVTQTPKHLITATGQRVTLRCSPRSGDLSVYWYQQSLDQGLQFLIQYYNGEERAKGNILERFSAQQFPDLHSELNLSSLELGDSALYFCASSVAGEQYFGPGTRLTVT.